The 18 T cell receptor beta chains listed next were all sequenced from one sample in a study of blood T cells in healthy people across ages (dated by TCRdb to 2015 to 2017). The library was built by means of 5' RACE. Reads for this sample came from an Illumina HiSeq 2500. A second PCR of about 6 to 11 cycles was run with a J-beta primer mix and a sample-barcoded 5' primer. TCRdb itself trimmed the public reads at Q25 with fastp, ran MiXCR and retained productive beta chains. Every CDR3 protein is listed once, alongside the most common genes and DNA of its rows. The sample table shows approximately 600,000 distinct CDR3 sequences, and roughly three fifths are seen once. The leading ten clones occupy roughly 34% of the sample. What was sequenced was blood. All receptors derive from a man in his sixties in good health.

The V call is TRBV5-1, the J call TRBJ2-5; either TRBD1 or TRBD2 may supply D (5 bases each). The J call may be in error: the DNA end matches TRBJ2-7 better. The CDR3 is 15 residues long. Per germline, CDR1 SGHRS and CDR2 YFSETQ. The CDR3 region is CASSSAGVDNYEQYF. CDR3 bases: TGCGCCAGCAGCTCGGCCGGGGTGGACAACTACGAGCAGTACTTC.

This clonotype was recorded a few times. The chain uses TRBV10-1 and TRBJ1-2, with a tentative D call TRBD1 (5 bases). The V end lost 3 bases, the J end lost 5 bases, and 10 bases lay between the germline ends. Germline V gives CDR1 WNHNN, CDR2 SYGVQD (reference sequence). This CDR3 is built from 13 residues. The CDR3 loop is CASSESGRYGYTF. CDR3 in DNA: TGCGCCAGCAGTGAATCGGGGCGTTATGGCTACACCTTC.

The V gene is TRBV6-5, the J gene TRBJ1-2; 9 bases are shared with TRBD1. Germline V gene sequence: CDR1 MNHEY, CDR2 SVGAGI. Trimming removed 0 bases from V and 2 bases from J; junction bases left unmatched: 7. The CDR3 is 17 residues long. CDR3 sequence reads: CASSYSYSGTGNYGYTF. In DNA form, the CDR3 reads TGTGCCAGCAGTTACTCCTATTCCGGGACAGGGAACTATGGCTACACCTTC.

The chain uses TRBV6-4 and TRBJ2-5, with D unresolved. The V gene lost 6 bases and the J gene lost 0 bases, with 8 bases spanning the gap. This CDR3 spans 13 amino acids. From germline, CDR1 is MRHNA and CDR2 SNTAGT. In nucleotides, the CDR3 is TGTGCCAGCAGGCCCAACAACCAAGAGACCCAGTACTTC. It specifies CASRPNNQETQYF.

J is TRBJ2-5 and V is TRBV10-3; D call uncertain. The J call may be mistaken, given a closer DNA end match to TRBJ2-7. Germline V gene sequence: CDR1 ENHRY, CDR2 SYGVKD. The CDR3 covers 14 residues. CDR3 DNA sequence: TGTGCCATCAGTGAGTCTCTACGGGCCTACGAGCAGTACTTC. Amino acid sequence: CAISESLRAYEQYF.

This clonotype was seen ten or more times. The chain has TRBV5-5 and TRBJ2-2; no firm D call. Germline loops: CDR1 SGHKS, CDR2 YYEKEE (reference sequence). Trimming cost V 0 bases and J 7 bases, with 7 bases left between them. The CDR3 contains 13 residues. The chain's CDR3 is CASSLADGGELFF. The CDR3 DNA reads TGTGCCAGCAGCTTGGCGGACGGCGGGGAGCTGTTTTTT. Full variable domain (missing parts from reference TRBV5-5 and TRBJ2-2): DAGVTQSPTHLIKTRGQQVTLRCSPISGHKSVSWYQQVLGQGPQFIFQYYEKEERGRGNFPDRFSARQFPNYSSELNVNALLLGDSALYLCASSLADGGELFFGEGSRLTVL.

This chain joins TRBV27 and TRBJ2-3; possible D gene TRBD2, 6 bases. The CDR3 sequence is 15 residues long. Germline V gene lookup returns CDR1 MNHEY and CDR2 SMNVEV (reference sequence). V was pared by 6 bases and J by 1 base, with 14 bases between. CDR3 sequence reads: CASSSYLAGTDTQYF. CDR3 in DNA: TGTGCCAGCAGCTCCTACTTAGCGGGCACAGATACGCAGTATTTT.

Notes on this clonotype: A much larger clonotype is one base distant, so this may be a read error. CDR3: CASSQETTWRKEQFF. CDR3 in DNA: TGTGCCAGCAGCCAAGAGACTACCTGGCGCAAGGAGCAGTTCTTC. The chain recombines TRBV3-1 with TRBJ2-1, with a possible D match to TRBD2 (5 bases). The CDR3 sequence is 15 residues long. Between the trimmed V and J ends, which lost 0 bases and 10 bases, there was a span of 16 bases. Per the germline V gene, CDR1 is LGHDT and CDR2 is YNNKEL (reference sequence).

J is TRBJ1-2 and V is TRBV28; D is ambiguous. V lost 2 bases and J 8 bases, leaving 9 bases between the germline ends. Germline V gene lookup returns CDR1 MDHEN and CDR2 SYDVKM. There are 12 residues in the CDR3. The CDR3 protein is CASSLLLEGYTF. The CDR3 coding sequence is TGTGCCAGCAGTTTACTCTTGGAGGGCTACACCTTC.

The V gene is TRBV7-6, the J gene TRBJ2-3; D perhaps matches TRBD2 (7 bases). CDR1 and CDR2 (germline): SGHVS, FNYEAQ. The CDR3 consists of 18 residues. Trimming cost V 1 base and J 4 bases, with 21 bases left between them. The CDR3 region has the DNA TGTGCCAGCAGCTTAGGAGGGGGACTACTCCCAAGCGCAGATACGCAGTATTTT. This encodes CASSLGGGLLPSADTQYF.

The rearrangement links TRBV21-1 to TRBJ2-5; whether TRBD1, the table's D call, matches the DNA was not checked. TRBV21-1 is an annotated pseudogene. This CDR3 region has 19 residues. CDR3 loop: CASSKTAARWGAFRETQYF. The CDR3 DNA is TGTGCCAGCAGCAAAACGGCGGCTAGATGGGGGGCCTTTAGGGAGACCCAGTACTTC.

This chain links TRBV4-1 with TRBJ2-1, with 7 bases identical to TRBD1. The junction had 12 bases not matched to a gene; V was cut back by 1 base and J by 6 bases. Germline V lookup: CDR1 MGHRA, CDR2 YSYEKL. This CDR3 contains 17 residues. This CDR3 is CASSQARGGIRGNEQFF. CDR3 coding DNA: TGCGCCAGCAGCCAAGCCAGAGGGGGCATCCGGGGCAATGAGCAGTTCTTC.

This clonotype was found a few times. The chain employs TRBV5-1 and TRBJ2-5, with 7 bases lining up with TRBD1. The CDR3 sequence is 14 residues long. J was trimmed by 2 bases and V by 4 bases; bases with no gene match: 5. In germline, CDR1 is SGHRS, CDR2 YFSETQ. In DNA, the CDR3 is TGCGCCAGCAGCCGGGGACAGCCTCAAGAGACCCAGTACTTC. It encodes CASSRGQPQETQYF.

Only one count was recorded for this clonotype. This chain links TRBV28 with TRBJ2-3, with a tentative D call TRBD1 (6 bases). CDR1 is MDHEN and CDR2 is SYDVKM in the germline V gene. Between the trimmed V and J ends, which lost 6 bases and 5 bases, there was a span of 12 bases. The CDR3 covers 13 residues. DNA for the CDR3: TGTGCCAGCAGGAGTCAGGGGATAGATACGCAGTATTTT. It is translated as CASRSQGIDTQYF. Variable domain in full (rest from reference TRBV28 and TRBJ2-3): DVKVTQSSRYLVKRTGEKVFLECVQDMDHENMFWYRQDPGLGLRLIYFSYDVKMKEKGDIPEGYSVSREKKERFSLILESASTNQTSMYLCASRSQGIDTQYFGPGTRLTVL.

V is TRBV7-7 and J is TRBJ2-1; D perhaps matches TRBD2 (7 bases). The CDR3 spans 15 residues. CDR1 is SSHAT and CDR2 is FNYEAQ in the germline V gene (reference sequence). The V end lost 1 base, the J end lost 8 bases, and 15 bases lay between the germline ends. DNA for the CDR3: TGTGCCAGCAGCTTAGGTGTGGCGCGGGGGCATGAGCAGTTCTTC. Translation gives CASSLGVARGHEQFF.

This rearrangement joins TRBV6-1 to TRBJ1-2, with 8 bases identical to TRBD1. V was pared by 8 bases and J by 6 bases, with 8 bases of the junction left unmatched. Germline V gene sequence: CDR1 MNHNS, CDR2 SASEGT. This CDR3 has 13 residues. CDR3 sequence reads: CASARQGTDGYTF. The CDR3 coding sequence is TGTGCCAGCGCAAGACAGGGGACGGATGGCTACACCTTC.

This clonotype has a single count. The chain carries TRBV12-3 or TRBV12-4 and TRBJ1-6; D is uncertain. Trimming removed 6 bases from V and 10 bases from J, with 10 bases in between. The CDR3 contains 12 residues. CDR3 sequence: CASSPERSPLHF. The CDR3 bases are TGTGCCAGCAGCCCAGAAAGGTCACCCCTCCACTTT.

The V gene is TRBV29-1, the J gene TRBJ1-1; unclear D gene. The CDR3 extends over 13 amino acids. CDR1 and CDR2 from the germline V gene are SQVTM and ANQGSEA. V lost 6 bases, J lost 4 bases, and 15 bases lay in between. The CDR3 nucleotides read TGCAGCGTGACGGGCGGAGGATTCACTGAAGCTTTCTTT. Translation: CSVTGGGFTEAFF.